Following are 20 T cell receptor beta chains from one sample sequenced in a study of blood T cell repertoires in COVID-19 (dated by TCRdb to about 2020). The library was produced with the immunoSEQ multiplex PCR assay. TCRdb's version of the immuneACCESS table is confined to in-frame rearrangements and falls short of the full clone set. An unresolved V gene accounts for under half of the shortfall where checked; the remainder is of unknown origin. The sample data list around 54,000 clones, and around four fifths of these were observed just once. The ten largest clones add up to about 5% of the sample. Sequenced input: PBMCs or T cells enriched from blood (not recorded which). All receptors derive from a woman aged 50 to 60 with acute COVID-19.

The CDR3 region has the DNA TGTGCCTGGAGACGGCAGGGCGATAATTCACCCCTCCACTTT. It translates to CAWRRQGDNSPLHF. The chain joins TRBV30 to TRBJ1-6; TRBD1 might be the D (5 bases). The CDR3 is 14 residues long. Germline V CDR1 and CDR2: GTSNPN, SVGIG (reference sequence). Trimming left V 3 bases short and J 5 bases short, with 11 bases between.

In DNA form, the CDR3 reads TGTGCCAGCTCACCGCAGCGGTACAATGAGCAGTTCTTC. Its protein product is CASSPQRYNEQFF. The chain couples TRBV18 to TRBJ2-1; maybe TRBD2 (5 bases). Trimming stripped 3 bases from V and 4 bases from J, with 7 bases between. The CDR3 covers 13 residues. Germline lookup yields CDR1 KGHSH and CDR2 LQKENI.

V usage is TRBV29-1 and J usage is TRBJ2-7, with a possible D match to TRBD1 (5 bases). This CDR3 has 13 residues. Looked up from germline, CDR1 is SQVTM and CDR2 is ANQGSEA. V was clipped by 6 bases and J by 6 bases, with 18 bases between them. CDR3: CSVTRAGLSEQYF. The CDR3 region has the DNA TGCAGCGTCACCCGGGCAGGGTTGAGCGAGCAGTACTTC.

V and J are TRBV9 and TRBJ1-1; no reliable D call. Trimming removed 2 bases at V and 1 base at J, with 12 bases between. The CDR3 is 15 residues long. The V gene's germline CDR1 is SGDLS and CDR2 YYNGEE. The CDR3: CASSVSGKGNTEAFF. The CDR3 DNA is TGTGCCAGCAGCGTTTCCGGGAAAGGGAACACTGAAGCTTTCTTT.

The chain couples TRBV4-1 to TRBJ2-5; D is possibly TRBD1 (6 bases). Germline V gene sequence: CDR1 MGHRA, CDR2 YSYEKL. Trimming took 0 bases from V and 5 from J, leaving 13 bases between them. This CDR3 has 15 amino acids. The DNA of the CDR3 is TGCGCCAGCAGCCAAGATTCCCAGGGGCTGGAGACCCAGTACTTC. Its protein product is CASSQDSQGLETQYF.

This clone has only a few counts. The genes are TRBV9 and TRBJ2-1; no clear D gene. From germline, CDR1 is SGDLS and CDR2 YYNGEE. The CDR3 is 16 amino acids. V shed 0 bases and J shed 0 bases, with 10 bases lying between them. This CDR3 is CASSVGPGRSYNEQFF. In nucleotides, the CDR3 is TGTGCCAGCAGCGTAGGGCCTGGCCGCTCCTACAATGAGCAGTTCTTC.

This clone appeared a single time. V usage is TRBV4-1 and J usage is TRBJ1-1; 8 nucleotides match TRBD1. Losses at the gene ends were 4 bases for V and 4 bases for J; bases not matched to a gene: 8. The CDR3 length is 15 residues. Germline CDR1 reads MGHRA; CDR2 reads YSYEKL. The DNA for the CDR3 is TGCGCCAGCAGCCCCTGGACAGGGATGATCACTGAAGCTTTCTTT. It yields the protein CASSPWTGMITEAFF.

The CDR3 coding sequence is TGCGCCAGCAGCTTGGCCCTGCTCTTGCGGGGGGGCGAGGGAGCGAATGAGCAGTTCTTC. It yields the protein CASSLALLLRGGEGANEQFF. This chain links TRBV5-1 with TRBJ2-1; TRBD2 matches 9 bases. The CDR3 consists of 20 residues. Germline CDR1 reads SGHRS; CDR2 reads YFSETQ. V shed 0 bases and J 7 bases; nucleotides not matched to a gene: 20. Full variable domain (remainder filled in from reference TRBV5-1 and TRBJ2-1): KAGVTQTPRYLIKTRGQQVTLSCSPISGHRSVSWYQQTPGQGLQFLFEYFSETQRNKGNFPGRFSGRQFSNSRSEMNVSTLELGDSALYLCASSLALLLRGGEGANEQFFGPGTRLTVL.

V gene TRBV28 combines with J gene TRBJ1-5, with 8 positions matching TRBD1. Trimming took 3 bases from V and 9 from J; bases not matched to a gene: 10. CDR1 and CDR2 from the germline V gene are MDHEN and SYDVKM. This CDR3 comprises 15 residues. The CDR3 region has the DNA TGTGCCAGCAGTTTGGACAGGGTCTGGGTATCGCCCCAGCATTTT. Protein product: CASSLDRVWVSPQHF.

The chain combines TRBV3-1 (or the pseudogene TRBV3-2) with TRBJ2-1; TRBD2 matches 14 bases. V lost 4 bases and J lost 7; bases outside the gene matches: 9. This CDR3 contains 17 residues. Germline CDR1 is LGHDT and CDR2 is YNNKEL (reference sequence). Here the CDR3 DNA reads TGTGCCAGCAGCCTCCCCCGACTAGCGGGGGGGCTTAATGAGCAGTTCTTC. It is translated as CASSLPRLAGGLNEQFF.

The chain combines TRBV14 with TRBJ2-5, with 10 nucleotides matching TRBD2. Germline V lookup: CDR1 SGHDN, CDR2 FVKESK. The trim removed 1 base at V and 3 bases at J, leaving 8 bases unmatched. The CDR3 sequence is 17 residues long. The CDR3 nucleotides read TGTGCCAGCAGCCAAGGAGCGGGGGGGCGTGTAGAAGAGACCCAGTACTTC. Translated, it gives CASSQGAGGRVEETQYF.

The chain uses TRBV29-1 and TRBJ2-5; TRBD2 matches at 7 bases. There are 14 residues in the CDR3. V shed 6 bases, J shed 5 bases, and the junction held 12 bases outside the gene matches. Germline CDR1 SQVTM, CDR2 ANQGSEA. CDR3 region: CSVYGASGGETQYF. The DNA of the CDR3 is TGCAGCGTCTACGGGGCTAGCGGAGGGGAGACCCAGTACTTC.

The DNA of the CDR3 is TGTGCCAGCCGGGGGGGGCTTGATAATTCACCCCTCCACTTT. Its translation is CASRGGLDNSPLHF. The genes are TRBV7-8 and TRBJ1-6, with D possibly being TRBD1 (6 bases). Germline V CDR1 and CDR2: SGHVS, FQNEAQ. The CDR3 contains 14 residues. Trimming removed 8 bases from V and 5 bases from J, with 13 bases in between.

The chain has TRBV5-1 and TRBJ1-2; D gene ambiguous. CDR1 SGHRS and CDR2 YFSETQ come from the germline V gene. The CDR3 is 13 residues long. V lost 0 bases to trimming and J lost 8 bases, with 11 bases between them. The CDR3 region has the DNA TGCGCCAGCAGCTTGGACAGTCCCCTGGGCTACACCTTC. It specifies CASSLDSPLGYTF.

The chain's CDR3 is CASSFGSGDQPQHF. The CDR3 nucleotides are TGTGCCAGCAGTTTCGGGTCGGGGGATCAGCCCCAGCATTTT. This chain joins TRBV28 and TRBJ1-5; the D gene is possibly TRBD1 (5 bases). The CDR3 totals 14 residues. V was trimmed by 3 bases and J by 5 bases, leaving 11 bases between them. Germline-derived CDR1 and CDR2 are MDHEN and SYDVKM. The full variable domain, in which reference TRBV28 and TRBJ1-5 provide the parts outside the CDR3, is DVKVTQSSRYLVKRTGEKVFLECVQDMDHENMFWYRQDPGLGLRLIYFSYDVKMKEKGDIPEGYSVSREKKERFSLILESASTNQTSMYLCASSFGSGDQPQHFGDGTRLSIL.

This chain connects TRBV6-5 to TRBJ1-1; D may be TRBD1 (5 bases). The V end was cut by 7 bases, the J end by 5 bases, with 17 bases between. CDR1 and CDR2 from the germline V gene are MNHEY and SVGAGI. This CDR3 region has 14 residues. CDR3 amino acids: CASTPPGGRTEAFF. The CDR3 DNA reads as TGTGCCAGCACCCCGCCGGGGGGTCGGACTGAAGCTTTCTTT.

The chain links TRBV12-2 to TRBJ1-4. TRBV12-2 is a recognized pseudogene. This CDR3 has 15 amino acids. CDR3 loop: CASRLKRQFNEKLFF. CDR3 coding DNA: TGTGCAAGTCGCTTAAAGCGTCAGTTTAATGAAAAACTGTTTTTT.

The chain links TRBV5-6 to TRBJ2-5; 8 nucleotides agree with TRBD2. CDR1 and CDR2 from the germline V gene are SGHDT and YYEEEE. Trimming cost V 0 bases and J 4 bases; bases outside gene matches: 8. The CDR3 loop spans 16 amino acids. The CDR3 loop reads CASSLAEAGGRETQYF. The CDR3 DNA follows: TGTGCCAGCAGCTTGGCCGAGGCGGGGGGACGAGAGACCCAGTACTTC.

The chain joins TRBV30 to TRBJ1-1; TRBD1 matches 9 bases. The CDR3 runs to 14 residues. Germline V gene lookup returns CDR1 GTSNPN and CDR2 SVGIG (reference sequence). V trimming: 1 base; J trimming: 5 bases; junction bases outside the gene matches: 5. The CDR3 bases are TGTGCCTGGAGTGCGGGACAGGGCTGGACTGAAGCTTTCTTT. It is translated as CAWSAGQGWTEAFF. The entire variable domain, with the rest obtained from reference TRBV30 and TRBJ1-1, is as follows: SQTIHQWPATLVQPVGSPLSLECTVEGTSNPNLYWYRQAAGRGLQLLFYSVGIGQISSEVPQNLSASRPQDRQFILSSKKLLLSDSGFYLCAWSAGQGWTEAFFGQGTRLTVV.

The chain joins TRBV7-9 to TRBJ1-6; TRBD1 aligns across 9 bases. The CDR3 is 15 amino acids. Looked up from germline, CDR1 is SEHNR and CDR2 is FQNEAQ (reference sequence). V gave up 5 bases and J gave up 9 bases; unmatched junction bases: 8. The CDR3 loop reads CASSGRDRVGSPLHF. Here the CDR3 DNA reads TGTGCCAGCAGCGGCCGGGACAGGGTCGGTTCACCCCTCCACTTT.